Ten or more counts support the clone carrying this TCR beta chain. Its matching antigen is unknown. This sample stems from a study of breast tumors, draining lymph nodes, adjacent tissues. Study-wide findings and caveats: Tumors had less TCR diversity than lymph nodes, more than nontumor tissue. The data were judged consistent with most tumor T cells coming from lymph node and expanding in tumor. Data only fit, rather than demonstrated, lymph node origin of most tumor T cells.

MiXCR, run by TCRdb on the multiplex PCR reads, gives a single entry per CDR3 protein. The sample yields roughly 260,000 distinct CDR3 sequences, roughly 31% seen once. Samples came from axillary lymph nodes draining the breast cancer. After removal of 4 bases from V and 2 bases from J, the junction contained 10 bases not matched to a gene. CDR1 is LGHNA and CDR2 is YSLEER in the germline V gene. CDR3 length: 18 amino acids. The sample consisted of axillary lymph node tissue. The source of this sequence is a female donor with breast cancer. Some clones in this sample may be carry-over from other donors' samples. The chain uses TRBV4-3 and TRBJ2-2; 10 bases line up with TRBD2. CDR3 amino acids: CASSRASGRAVNTGELFF. The CDR3 nucleotides are TGCGCCAGCAGCCGAGCAAGCGGGAGGGCCGTAAACACCGGGGAGCTGTTTTTT.